This T cell receptor beta chain emerged from a study of T cell responses to AZD1222 COVID-19 vaccine. Overall study findings and caveats: Following two doses of AZD1222, Spike-specific TCR breadth and depth rose. Samples come after the peak T cell response, not at day 14.

In germline, CDR1 is SGHAT, CDR2 FQNNGV. The CDR3 consists of 14 residues. Deletions cut 1 base from V and 3 bases from J, with 7 bases between. Worth noting for this clone: Its specificity is unknown. The same CDR3 also results from other DNA sequences found in this sample.

Assay used: immunoSEQ multiplex PCR; TCRdb lists only in-frame clones, some missing. The table records 85,000 to 130,000 clones, about 83% of them present only once. The clonotype originates from an adult in good health. The rearrangement uses TRBV11-2 and TRBJ1-3; D uncertain. The specimen was peripheral blood, collected on day 0 of AZD1222 vaccination. Here the CDR3 reads CASSLGHSGNTIYF. Written as DNA, the CDR3 is TGTGCCAGCAGCTTAGGGCACAGTGGAAACACCATATATTTT.